This TCR beta chain was profiled in a study of shared clonotypes between healthy human individuals. V lost 2 bases, J lost 5 bases, and 10 bases stayed unmatched. Germline V lookup: CDR1 SGHTA, CDR2 FQGNSA. The CDR3 runs 17 residues. As defined, naive CD8 cells were CD45RO-negative and positively selected for CCR7, with terminally differentiated effector memory CD45RA+ cells excluded. At a deep level, the assay was run. The assay was immunoSEQ multiplex PCR, and TCRdb's table has in-frame clones only and misses some. This table has about 2.1 million clones, about 92% appearing once. V usage is TRBV7-2 and J usage is TRBJ2-1; 9 positions agree with TRBD2. Sequences were obtained from naive CD8+ T cells from PBMCs. The TCR sequence derives from a man younger than 35 in good health. Some clones in this sample may be carry-over from other donors' samples. Here the CDR3 reads CASSLRLAGWVHNEQFF. Here the CDR3 DNA reads TGTGCCAGCAGCTTAAGGCTAGCGGGATGGGTCCACAATGAGCAGTTCTTC.